This is a list of T cell receptor beta chains from one sample in a study of blood T cell repertoires in COVID-19. Method: immunoSEQ multiplex PCR; TCRdb's copy keeps in-frame clones and lacks some. This table holds about 160,000 clones, about nine tenths found once. Sequencing input: peripheral blood. The receptor set was obtained from a man aged 25 to 45 with COVID-19, enrolled during active disease. Both conserved end residues are part of each CDR3. The order of the fields is J gene, V gene, clone size, D gene, CDR3 DNA, CDR3 protein. The D gene is left open where the match is weak. The size entry is marked missing in some rows and otherwise reads once, few, many or a size class.

TRBJ1-3 TRBV19 . . TGTGCCAGTAGTATAGGAGGCGGAGGAAACACCATATATTTT CASSIGGGGNTIYF
TRBJ1-2 TRBV6-6 . . TGTGCCAGCAGCGACGCCGGGGGTTACTATGGCTACACCTTC CASSDAGGYYGYTF
TRBJ2-7 TRBV7-8 . . TGTGCCAGCAGCCCCAGCCTCGCCACAGACGAGCAGTACTTC CASSPSLATDEQYF
TRBJ1-2 TRBV4-3 . . TGCGCCAGCAGCCAAGACGCCTTTGGGCCCCCTGGAGGCTACACCTTC CASSQDAFGPPGGYTF
TRBJ2-2 TRBV13 . . TGTGCCAGCAGCTTAAGTGGGACACCGAACACCGGGGAGCTGTTTTTT CASSLSGTPNTGELFF
TRBJ1-6 TRBV2 . TRBD1 TGTGCCAGCACCAGGACAGGGGGTGGGAATTCACCCCTCCACTTT CASTRTGGGNSPLHF
TRBJ2-7 TRBV27 . . TGTGCCAGCAGTTTACTTCCAGGGAATTCCTACGAGCAGTACTTC CASSLLPGNSYEQYF
TRBJ1-2 TRBV6-2/TRBV6-3 once . TGTGCCAGCAGTTACTCGGGGCCGCCGCTTAACTATGGCTACACCTTC CASSYSGPPLNYGYTF
TRBJ2-2 TRBV21-1 . . TGTGCCAGCAGCTTCCGGACAGAGAACACCGGGGAGCTGTTTTTT CASSFRTENTGELFF
TRBJ1-4 TRBV28 . . TGTGCCAGCAGGGACGTGGGGGCCGATGAAAAACTGTTTTTT CASRDVGADEKLFF
TRBJ2-2 TRBV7-2 . . TGTGCCAGCAGCTTAGAAAGTTCGTCGGGTACCGGGGAGCTGTTTTTT CASSLESSSGTGELFF
TRBJ2-1 TRBV19 . TRBD2 TGTGCCAGTAGTGATAGCGGGAGACATGAGCAGTTCTTC CASSDSGRHEQFF
TRBJ1-1 TRBV5-1 . . TGCGCCAGCAGCTTGGGTGGAGTACGGGGCACTGAAGCTTTCTTT CASSLGGVRGTEAFF
TRBJ2-3 TRBV5-4 . TRBD2 TGTGCCAGCAGCTTAGCGGGAGGGCCCCGGGGAGATACGCAGTATTTT CASSLAGGPRGDTQYF
TRBJ1-1 TRBV3-1/TRBV3-2 . . TGTGCCAGCAGCCAAGGAAAAGGGGGCACTGAAGCTTTCTTT CASSQGKGGTEAFF
TRBJ1-5 TRBV6-2/TRBV6-3 . . TGTGCCAGCAGTCTAAGGGGCAGGACCGATCAGCCCCAGCATTTT CASSLRGRTDQPQHF
TRBJ2-3 TRBV11-2 . TRBD2 TGTGCCAGCAGCTTAGGAAGCGGGGGGTCCACAGATACGCAGTATTTT CASSLGSGGSTDTQYF
TRBJ1-1 TRBV19 . TRBD1 TGTGCCAGTAGTAGAAGGGCAGGGGGCACTGAAGCTTTCTTT CASSRRAGGTEAFF
TRBJ2-5 TRBV29-1 . . TGCAGCGTTTCGCCGGGACACCGAGGAGAGACCCAGTACTTC CSVSPGHRGETQYF
TRBJ2-1 TRBV6-2/TRBV6-3 . TRBD2 TGTGCCAGCAGTTACGCCGGGACTAGCGGGGGGTCCGACTACAATGAGCAGTTCTTC CASSYAGTSGGSDYNEQFF
TRBJ1-5 TRBV6-2/TRBV6-3 . TRBD1 TGTGCCAGCAGCCCATACGGGACAGGGAGTCAGCCCCAGCATTTT CASSPYGTGSQPQHF
TRBJ1-4 TRBV6-5 . . TGTGCCAGCAGTCGACATCCTGCAACTAATGAAAAACTGTTTTTT CASSRHPATNEKLFF
TRBJ2-1 TRBV7-9 . TRBD2 TGTGCCAGCAGCTTTGTGCTAGCGGGAGACAATGAGCAGTTCTTC CASSFVLAGDNEQFF
TRBJ1-6 TRBV15 . TRBD1 TGTGCCACCAGCAGTTCAGGGGGCTCCTATAATTCACCCCTCCACTTT CATSSSGGSYNSPLHF
TRBJ2-7 TRBV5-1 . . TGCGCCAGCAGCTTGGCCGACGGACTCCTAGTCTACGAGCAGTACTTC CASSLADGLLVYEQYF
TRBJ1-1 TRBV25-1 . TRBD1 TGTGCCAGCAGTGAACCTGGACAGGGGGGCACTGAAGCTTTCTTT CASSEPGQGGTEAFF
TRBJ1-1 TRBV9 . . TGTGCCAGCAGCCTAGAGGAAGGGGCTTGGACTGAAGCTTTCTTT CASSLEEGAWTEAFF
TRBJ2-5 TRBV29-1 . . TGCAGCGTTGAATTGGACATTCAAGAGACCCAGTACTTC CSVELDIQETQYF
TRBJ2-1 TRBV3-1/TRBV3-2 . TRBD2 TGTGCCAGCAGCCAAGATCCGGCGCGGGAGGGTTTTTACAATGAGCAGTTCTTC CASSQDPAREGFYNEQFF
TRBJ2-7 TRBV19 . TRBD1 TGTGCCAGTAGTCTCTCCGGGACAGGGGGGACCGAGCAGTACTTC CASSLSGTGGTEQYF
TRBJ2-2 TRBV18 few . TGTGCCAGCTCGCTCCAGGGTACCGGGGAGCTGTTTTTT CASSLQGTGELFF
TRBJ1-2 TRBV24-1 . TRBD1 TGTGCCACCAGTGATACCCGGACAGGAAAAGATGGCTACACCTTC CATSDTRTGKDGYTF
TRBJ1-5 TRBV27 . . TGTGCCAGCAGTTTAGGGCTTTTCGGCAATCAGCCCCAGCATTTT CASSLGLFGNQPQHF
TRBJ1-1 TRBV15 . TRBD1 TGTGCCACCAGCGGGGACAGGGCAATGAACACTGAAGCTTTCTTT CATSGDRAMNTEAFF
TRBJ2-7 TRBV27 . TRBD2 TGTGCCAGCAGTTTAGGACTAGCGGGAGGTGGCTACGAGCAGTACTTC CASSLGLAGGGYEQYF
TRBJ1-1 TRBV9 . . TGTGCCAGCAGCGTAGATAGGGGCACTGAAGCTTTCTTT CASSVDRGTEAFF
TRBJ2-7 TRBV12-3/TRBV12-4 . TRBD1 TGTGCCAGCAGTCCTCACAGGGGACACGAGCAGTACTTC CASSPHRGHEQYF
TRBJ1-1 TRBV3-1/TRBV3-2 once TRBD1 TGTGCCAGCAGCCTTCCGGGACAGGGTCTTGCTGAAGCTTTCTTT CASSLPGQGLAEAFF
TRBJ2-3 TRBV7-9 . . TGTGCCAGCAGCTTAGCGAGGAGAGACACAGATACGCAGTATTTT CASSLARRDTDTQYF
TRBJ2-3 TRBV5-5 . TRBD2 TGTGCCAGCAGCTTGACAAGTAGCGGGACCACAGATACGCAGTATTTT CASSLTSSGTTDTQYF
TRBJ1-4 TRBV11-1 . . TGTGCCAGCAGCTTCCGGGCAACTAATGAAAAACTGTTTTTT CASSFRATNEKLFF
TRBJ2-7 TRBV13 . . TGTGCCAGCAGCTACCGGACAGCCCTGGGGCAGTACTTC CASSYRTALGQYF
TRBJ2-2 TRBV24-1 . TRBD1 TGTGCCACCAGTGGTCCACAGGGGTCGAACACCGGGGAGCTGTTTTTT CATSGPQGSNTGELFF
TRBJ2-3 TRBV10-2 . . TGCGCCAGCAGTGAGTATCGCTCGGGCACAGATACGCAGTATTTT CASSEYRSGTDTQYF
TRBJ2-7 TRBV2 . TRBD1 TGTGCCAGCGTGGCCCATCGGGACAGTCCCTACGAGCAGTACTTC CASVAHRDSPYEQYF
TRBJ1-1 TRBV3-1/TRBV3-2 . TRBD1 TGTGCCAGCAGCCAAGTACAGGGGGGCACTGAAGCTTTCTTT CASSQVQGGTEAFF
TRBJ2-1 TRBV6-2/TRBV6-3 . TRBD2 TGTGCCAGCAGTTCACTAGCGGGAGGGGATGAGCAGTTCTTC CASSSLAGGDEQFF
TRBJ2-5 TRBV6-2/TRBV6-3 . . TGTGCCAGCAGTTACTCGACTCTGCGCGGGGAGACCCAGTACTTC CASSYSTLRGETQYF
TRBJ1-1 TRBV19 . TRBD1 TGTGCCAGTACCCCAACAGGGGGCTTCACTGAAGCTTTCTTT CASTPTGGFTEAFF
TRBJ2-2 TRBV5-6 . TRBD1 TGTGCCAGCAGCTCGGCCCTTAGGGGGCGCACCGGGGAGCTGTTTTTT CASSSALRGRTGELFF
TRBJ2-7 TRBV27 . TRBD1 TGTGCCAGCTCCCTAGTAGGGACAGGGCTCGGCGAGCAGTACTTC CASSLVGTGLGEQYF
TRBJ2-7 TRBV11-2 . . TGTGCCAGCAGCTTGTTGGGGCCCCTCTACGAGCAGTACTTC CASSLLGPLYEQYF
TRBJ1-1 TRBV6-5 . TRBD1 TGTGCCAGCAGTTTGGGACAGGGGGTTACTGAAGCTTTCTTT CASSLGQGVTEAFF
TRBJ2-7 TRBV5-4 . TRBD2 TGTGCCAGCAGCTTGGGGCTAGCGGGAGGGTACGAGCAGTACTTC CASSLGLAGGYEQYF
TRBJ1-1 TRBV9 . . TGTGCCAGCAGCCGCGGCTTGAACACTGAAGCTTTCTTT CASSRGLNTEAFF
TRBJ2-7 TRBV27 . . TGTGCCAGTTCGGACGGGGGCTACGAGCAGTACTTC CASSDGGYEQYF